This passage covers 20 T cell receptor beta chains from one sample sequenced in a study of blood T cell repertoires in COVID-19 (dated by TCRdb to the early 2020s). The library was obtained by the immunoSEQ multiplex PCR assay. As stored in TCRdb, this immuneACCESS dataset retains in-frame rearrangements with V and J assigned. A fraction of the clones does not appear; measured against another copy, unresolved V genes explain less than half of the discrepancy, and the remainder lacks a known reason. This sample lists under 300,000 clones; about nine tenths were detected once. Just over 7% of the sample belongs to the ten largest clones. The sample comprised peripheral blood. The receptors originated from a man aged 55 to 69 who had recovered from COVID-19.

The chain employs TRBV19 and TRBJ2-7, with 7 bases identical to TRBD1. V lost 5 bases and J lost 0; bases outside the gene matches: 4. The germline gives CDR1 LNHDA, CDR2 SQIVND (reference sequence). The CDR3 length is 14 residues. The CDR3 spells CASSSGDSSYEQYF. The CDR3 region has the DNA TGTGCCAGTAGTTCCGGGGACAGCTCCTACGAGCAGTACTTC.

The genes are TRBV5-1 and TRBJ2-1; D might be TRBD2 (6 bases). The CDR3 is made up of 19 amino acids. Germline V gene lookup returns CDR1 SGHRS and CDR2 YFSETQ. The ends were cut back, 4 bases at V and 4 bases at J, with 27 bases in the middle. The CDR3 nucleotides are TGCGCCAGCAGCCCCAGTTCAACTATAGCGGCGGTACTTTACAATGAGCAGTTCTTC. Its protein is CASSPSSTIAAVLYNEQFF.

V gene TRBV24-1 combines with J gene TRBJ1-5, with D possibly TRBD1 on 5 matching bases. Germline V gene lookup returns CDR1 KGHDR and CDR2 SFDVKD. The length of the CDR3 is 15 residues. V lost 2 bases and J lost 0, with 7 bases in between. The CDR3 here is CATSDSQGSNQPQHF. CDR3 nucleotides: TGTGCCACCAGTGATTCCCAGGGTAGCAATCAGCCCCAGCATTTT.

V and J are TRBV24-1 and TRBJ1-1, with TRBD1 matching over 7 bases. Germline trimming cut 3 bases from V and 10 bases from J; bases unmatched to any gene: 4. Germline values: CDR1 KGHDR, CDR2 SFDVKD. CDR3 size: 12 residues. The CDR3 DNA follows: TGTGCCACCAGTGATAATCACAGGGGAGCTTTCTTT. Its protein is CATSDNHRGAFF.

This clone has a handful of counts. The chain joins TRBV5-1 to TRBJ1-2, with 7 bases fitting TRBD1. The CDR3 covers 13 residues. After removal of 5 bases from V and 7 bases from J, the junction contained 8 bases not matched to a gene. Germline loops: CDR1 SGHRS, CDR2 YFSETQ. The CDR3 protein is CASSSGQPGGYTF. Written as DNA, the CDR3 is TGCGCCAGCAGTTCGGGACAGCCGGGTGGCTACACCTTC. The variable domain in full, with the rest retrieved from reference TRBV5-1 and TRBJ1-2, is KAGVTQTPRYLIKTRGQQVTLSCSPISGHRSVSWYQQTPGQGLQFLFEYFSETQRNKGNFPGRFSGRQFSNSRSEMNVSTLELGDSALYLCASSSGQPGGYTFGSGTRLTVV.

This clone appeared a single time. This sequence joins TRBV28 and TRBJ2-3; D is perhaps TRBD1 (6 bases). Trimming stripped 4 bases from V and 0 bases from J, with 11 bases between. Germline V gene data show CDR1 as MDHEN and CDR2 as SYDVKM. The CDR3 totals 15 residues. CDR3 DNA: TGTGCCAGCAGTTCTATGGGACAAAGCACAGATACGCAGTATTTT. Its protein is CASSSMGQSTDTQYF.

The chain uses TRBV27 and TRBJ1-3; D gene uncertain. From germline, CDR1 is MNHEY and CDR2 SMNVEV (reference sequence). The CDR3 sequence is 13 residues long. V was cut by 4 bases and J by 3 bases, with 7 bases left in between. The CDR3 is CASSSNSGNTIYF. CDR3 DNA: TGTGCCAGCAGTTCGAACAGTGGAAACACCATATATTTT.

The rearrangement uses TRBV7-8 and TRBJ2-7; TRBD2 agrees at 13 bases. Per germline, CDR1 SGHVS and CDR2 FQNEAQ. CDR3 size: 14 residues. J lost 12 bases, V lost 2 bases, and 7 bases had no gene match. CDR3 bases: TGTGCCAGCAGCTTAACTAGCGGGGGGGTAGACTGGTACTTC. It encodes CASSLTSGGVDWYF.

The V and J genes are TRBV27 and TRBJ1-2, with TRBD1 as a possible D gene (5 bases). Trimming took 6 bases from V and 1 from J, leaving 12 bases between them. The CDR3 has 14 amino acids. Germline V gene data show CDR1 as MNHEY and CDR2 as SMNVEV (reference sequence). CDR3 sequence: CASSSRGGNYGYTF. CDR3 nucleotide sequence: TGTGCCAGCAGCTCACGGGGGGGTAACTATGGCTACACCTTC.

The chain employs TRBV30 and TRBJ2-5; perhaps TRBD2 as D (5 bases). The CDR3 totals 9 residues. Trimming left V 8 bases short and J 7 bases short, with 8 bases between. Germline CDR1 is GTSNPN and CDR2 is SVGIG (reference sequence). The CDR3 nucleotides are TGTGCCCGACTAATGACCCAGTACTTC. Residues: CARLMTQYF.

The chain couples TRBV29-1 to TRBJ1-1; D is unresolved. CDR1 and CDR2 (germline): SQVTM, ANQGSEA. This CDR3 spans 12 amino acids. Trimming cost V 3 bases and J 3 bases, with 8 bases left between them. CDR3 in amino acids: CSVDVTDTEAFF. CDR3 DNA sequence: TGCAGCGTTGATGTAACAGACACTGAAGCTTTCTTT.

The chain employs TRBV19 and TRBJ1-2; 9 bases are a match to TRBD1. The CDR3 covers 15 residues. Germline loops: CDR1 LNHDA, CDR2 SQIVND (reference sequence). Trimming took 10 bases from V and 8 from J; bases not matched to a gene: 17. This chain's CDR3 is CATGITGGGGGGYTF. The CDR3, as DNA: TGTGCCACCGGAATCACAGGGGGCGGCGGGGGAGGCTACACCTTC.

The chain links TRBV19 to TRBJ2-7; tentatively, D is TRBD1 (6 bases). Germline values: CDR1 LNHDA, CDR2 SQIVND (reference sequence). Between the trimmed V and J ends, which lost 5 bases and 5 bases, there was a span of 19 bases. The length of the CDR3 is 15 residues. As DNA, the CDR3 is TGTGCCAGTAGTCCCCGCGGCAGGGGCGTGGACGAGCAGTACTTC. This codes for CASSPRGRGVDEQYF.

This rearrangement joins TRBV5-1 to TRBJ1-4; unclear D gene. Trimming took 6 bases from V and 6 from J, leaving 12 bases between them. This CDR3 has 13 amino acids. The germline V gene has CDR1 SGHRS and CDR2 YFSETQ. CDR3 DNA: TGCGCCAGCAATATGAGTCCCGATGAAAAACTGTTTTTT. Its translation: CASNMSPDEKLFF.

V and J are TRBV19 and TRBJ1-2, with a weak D call TRBD1 (5 bases). V was cut by 6 bases and J by 8 bases, with 19 bases left in between. CDR3 length: 14 amino acids. Germline V gene lookup returns CDR1 LNHDA and CDR2 SQIVND (reference sequence). The CDR3 nucleotides are TGTGCCAGTAGGAAGGCTAACTGGGGCGCCGGCTACACCTTC. This gives the protein CASRKANWGAGYTF.

The chain recombines TRBV25-1 with TRBJ1-1; 12 nucleotides match TRBD1. Germline V gene data show CDR1 as MGHDK and CDR2 as SYGVNS. V lost 4 bases, J lost 9 bases, and 3 bases stayed unmatched. There are 13 residues in the CDR3. CDR3 DNA sequence: TGTGCCAGCAGTGGGGGACAGGGGGCCAAAGCTTTCTTT. Its protein product is CASSGGQGAKAFF.

The rearrangement joins TRBV25-1 to TRBJ2-6, with TRBD1 identical over 11 bases. This CDR3 is 18 amino acids long. J gave up 0 bases and V 5 bases, and 6 bases lay outside the gene matches. Looked up from germline, CDR1 is MGHDK and CDR2 is SYGVNS. The DNA for the CDR3 is TGTGCCAGCAGTCCTTTGGGGACAGGGGGCTCTGGGGCCAACGTCCTGACTTTC. This encodes CASSPLGTGGSGANVLTF. The full variable domain, completed using reference TRBV25-1 and TRBJ2-6, is EADIYQTPRYLVIGTGKKITLECSQTMGHDKMYWYQQDPGMELHLIHYSYGVNSTEKGDLSSESTVSRIRTEHFPLTLESARPSHTSQYLCASSPLGTGGSGANVLTFGAGSRLTVL.

A word on this clone: The junction departs from the called germline gene at one end, perhaps through a read error. The chain recombines TRBV5-6 with TRBJ2-1; D unclear. This CDR3 contains 17 residues. Per germline, CDR1 SGHDT and CDR2 YYEEEE. CDR3 sequence (DNA): TGTGCCAGCAGCTTGGGCCGCTGGCTAGACTCCCACAATGAGCAGTTCTTC. Translation gives CASSLGRWLDSHNEQFF.

V and J are TRBV5-5 and TRBJ1-2; D gene ambiguous. Trimming stripped 1 base from V and 4 bases from J, with 5 bases between. Germline CDR1 and CDR2: SGHKS and YYEKEE (reference sequence). The CDR3 loop spans 12 amino acids. CDR3 sequence reads: CASSLLIYGYTF. In DNA form, the CDR3 reads TGTGCCAGCAGCTTGTTAATCTATGGCTACACCTTC.

The chain has TRBV6-1 and TRBJ1-1; the D gene is possibly TRBD1 (5 bases). Germline loops: CDR1 MNHNS, CDR2 SASEGT. The V and J ends lost 2 bases and 4 bases respectively, with 14 bases between them. CDR3 length equals 15 residues. The CDR3 reads CASSEPQTAATEAFF. For the CDR3, the DNA is TGTGCCAGCAGTGAACCACAGACAGCCGCCACTGAAGCTTTCTTT.